This TCR beta chain was documented in a study of beta chain features in type 1 diabetes. Looking at the study overall: Healthy donors resembled patients in age, gender and cell yields. Taken together, all samples contributed fewer than 110 million examined sorted cells. Study conclusions and caveats: Shortening that was moderate but significant affected the TCRB CDR3s of Type 1 diabetes patients in all four CD4+ subsets.

The CDR3 is 14 amino acids. Germline CDR1 and CDR2: SGHDT and YYEEEE. V lost 6 bases and J 1 base, leaving 11 bases between the germline ends. cDNA synthesis used the whole RNA isolate, giving expressed TCRB sequences. The method was immunoSEQ multiplex PCR; TCRdb's version includes in-frame clones alone and lacks a portion of them. The table has around 240,000 clones, over 65% seen once. Turning to this clone: Its specificity is unknown.

This sequence was found in a man aged 25-45 years in good health. Sequences were obtained from naive CD4+ T cells from blood. The chain uses TRBV5-6 and TRBJ2-4; D uncertain. The CDR3 loop is CASNSLLAKNIQYF. CDR3 bases: TGTGCCAGCAACAGCCTCCTCGCCAAAAACATTCAGTACTTC.